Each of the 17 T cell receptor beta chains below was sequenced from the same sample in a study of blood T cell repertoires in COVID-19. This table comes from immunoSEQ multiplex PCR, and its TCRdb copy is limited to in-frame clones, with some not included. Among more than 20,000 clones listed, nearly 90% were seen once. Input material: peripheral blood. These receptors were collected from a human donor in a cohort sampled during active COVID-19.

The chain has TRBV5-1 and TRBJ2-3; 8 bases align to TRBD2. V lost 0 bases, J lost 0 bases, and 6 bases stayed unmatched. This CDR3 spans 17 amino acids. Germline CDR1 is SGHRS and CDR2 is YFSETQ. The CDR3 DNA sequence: TGCGCCAGCAGCTTGGCGTCTAGCGGGTCTAGCACAGATACGCAGTATTTT. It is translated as CASSLASSGSSTDTQYF.

CDR3 in amino acids: CASSKQGIPDTQYF. Written as DNA, the CDR3 is TGTGCCAGCAGTAAACAGGGGATTCCAGATACGCAGTATTTT. The chain uses TRBV27 and TRBJ2-3; 7 bases map to TRBD1. V was clipped by 5 bases and J by 4 bases; unmatched bases: 6. CDR3 length: 14 amino acids. Germline loops: CDR1 MNHEY, CDR2 SMNVEV (reference sequence).

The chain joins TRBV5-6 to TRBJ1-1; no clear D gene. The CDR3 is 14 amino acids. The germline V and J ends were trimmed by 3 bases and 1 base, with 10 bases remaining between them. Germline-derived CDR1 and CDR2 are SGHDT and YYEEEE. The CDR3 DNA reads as TGTGCCAGCAGCTCGGCGCGGGGGAACACTGAAGCTTTCTTT. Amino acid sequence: CASSSARGNTEAFF.

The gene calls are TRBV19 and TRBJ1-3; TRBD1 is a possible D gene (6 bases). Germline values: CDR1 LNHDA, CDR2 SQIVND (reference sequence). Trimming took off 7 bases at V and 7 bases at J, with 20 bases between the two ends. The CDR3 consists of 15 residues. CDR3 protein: CASTRGQASGNTIYF. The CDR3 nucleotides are TGTGCCAGTACCAGGGGCCAGGCTTCGGGGAACACCATATATTTT.

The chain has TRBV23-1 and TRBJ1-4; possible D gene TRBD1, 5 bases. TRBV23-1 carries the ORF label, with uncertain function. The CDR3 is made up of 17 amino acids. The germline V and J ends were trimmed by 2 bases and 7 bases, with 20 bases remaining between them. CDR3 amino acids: CASSQPLRQLDCEKLFF. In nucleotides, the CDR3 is TGCGCCAGCAGTCAACCCCTAAGACAGTTAGATTGTGAAAAACTGTTTTTT.

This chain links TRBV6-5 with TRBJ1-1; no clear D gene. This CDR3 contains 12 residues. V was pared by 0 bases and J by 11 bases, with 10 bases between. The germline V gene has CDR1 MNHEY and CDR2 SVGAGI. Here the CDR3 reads CASSYSRGRAFF. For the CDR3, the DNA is TGTGCCAGCAGTTACTCGAGAGGGAGGGCTTTCTTT.

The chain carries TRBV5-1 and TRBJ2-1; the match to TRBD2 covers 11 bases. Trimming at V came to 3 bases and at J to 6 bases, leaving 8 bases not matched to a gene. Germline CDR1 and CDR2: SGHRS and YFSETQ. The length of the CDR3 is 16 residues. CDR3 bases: TGCGCCAGCAGCTCCCACAATAGCGGGAGGGCCAATGAGCAGTTCTTC. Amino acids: CASSSHNSGRANEQFF.

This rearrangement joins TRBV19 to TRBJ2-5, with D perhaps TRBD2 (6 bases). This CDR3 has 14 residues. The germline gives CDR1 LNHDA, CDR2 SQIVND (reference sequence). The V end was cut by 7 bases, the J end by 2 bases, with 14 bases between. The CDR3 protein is CASIRDSLQETQYF. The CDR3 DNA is TGTGCCAGTATAAGGGACTCACTACAAGAGACCCAGTACTTC. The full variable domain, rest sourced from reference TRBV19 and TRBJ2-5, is DGGITQSPKYLFRKEGQNVTLSCEQNLNHDAMYWYRQDPGQGLRLIYYSQIVNDFQKGDIAEGYSVSREKKESFPLTVTSAQKNPTAFYLCASIRDSLQETQYFGPGTRLLVL.

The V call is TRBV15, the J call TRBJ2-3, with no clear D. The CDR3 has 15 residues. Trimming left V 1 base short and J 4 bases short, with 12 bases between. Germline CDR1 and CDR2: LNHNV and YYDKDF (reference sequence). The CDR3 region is CATSRGGQRADTQYF. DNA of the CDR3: TGTGCCACCAGCAGAGGAGGTCAACGCGCAGATACGCAGTATTTT. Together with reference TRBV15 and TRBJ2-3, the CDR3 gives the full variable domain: DAMVIQNPRYQVTQFGKPVTLSCSQTLNHNVMYWYQQKSSQAPKLLFHYYDKDFNNEADTPDNFQSRRPNTSFCFLDIRSPGLGDTAMYLCATSRGGQRADTQYFGPGTRLTVL.

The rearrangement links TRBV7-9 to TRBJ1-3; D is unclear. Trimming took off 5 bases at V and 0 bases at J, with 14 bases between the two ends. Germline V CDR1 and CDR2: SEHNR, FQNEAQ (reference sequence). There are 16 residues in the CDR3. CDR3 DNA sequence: TGTGCCAGCAGCCTTTGGACTGGGCGCTCTGGAAACACCATATATTTT. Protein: CASSLWTGRSGNTIYF.

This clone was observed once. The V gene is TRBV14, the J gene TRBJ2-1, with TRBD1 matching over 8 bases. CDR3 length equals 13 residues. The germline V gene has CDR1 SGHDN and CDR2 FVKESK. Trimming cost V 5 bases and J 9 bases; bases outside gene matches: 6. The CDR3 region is CASSVGQGSEQFF. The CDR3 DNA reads TGTGCCAGCAGCGTCGGACAGGGAAGTGAGCAGTTCTTC.

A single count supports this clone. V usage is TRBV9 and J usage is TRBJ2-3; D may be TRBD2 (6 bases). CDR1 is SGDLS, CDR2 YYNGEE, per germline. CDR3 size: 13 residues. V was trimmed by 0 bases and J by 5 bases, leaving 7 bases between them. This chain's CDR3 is CASSVEAGDTQYF. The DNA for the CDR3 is TGTGCCAGCAGCGTAGAAGCGGGAGATACGCAGTATTTT.

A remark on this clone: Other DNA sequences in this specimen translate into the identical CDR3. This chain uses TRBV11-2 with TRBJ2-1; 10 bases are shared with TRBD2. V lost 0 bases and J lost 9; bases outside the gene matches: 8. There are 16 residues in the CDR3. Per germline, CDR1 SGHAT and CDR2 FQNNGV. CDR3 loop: CASSLDHLAGVREQFF. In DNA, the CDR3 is TGTGCCAGCAGCTTAGATCACCTAGCGGGGGTTCGTGAGCAGTTCTTC.

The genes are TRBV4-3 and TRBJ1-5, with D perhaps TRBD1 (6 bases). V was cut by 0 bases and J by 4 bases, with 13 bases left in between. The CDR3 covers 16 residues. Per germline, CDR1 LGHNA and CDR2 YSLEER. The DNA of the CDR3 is TGCGCCAGCAGCCAAGATCTCGGCAGGGGAAATCAGCCCCAGCATTTT. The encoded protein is CASSQDLGRGNQPQHF.

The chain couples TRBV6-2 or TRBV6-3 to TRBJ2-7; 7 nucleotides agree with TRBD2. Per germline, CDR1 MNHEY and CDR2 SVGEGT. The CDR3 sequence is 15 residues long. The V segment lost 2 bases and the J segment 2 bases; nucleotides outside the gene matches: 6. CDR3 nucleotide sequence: TGTGCCAGCAGTTACGGGTTAGCGGGCCCCTACGAGCAGTACTTC. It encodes CASSYGLAGPYEQYF.

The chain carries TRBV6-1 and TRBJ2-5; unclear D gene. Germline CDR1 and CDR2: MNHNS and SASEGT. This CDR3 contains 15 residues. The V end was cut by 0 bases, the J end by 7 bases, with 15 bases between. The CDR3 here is CASSEARVFPGTQYF. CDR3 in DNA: TGTGCCAGCAGTGAAGCGCGTGTCTTCCCGGGGACCCAGTACTTC.

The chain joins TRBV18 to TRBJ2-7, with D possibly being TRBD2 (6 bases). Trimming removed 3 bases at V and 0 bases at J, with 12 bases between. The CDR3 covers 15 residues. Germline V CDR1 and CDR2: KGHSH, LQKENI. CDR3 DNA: TGTGCCAGCTCACCTCCGGGACTCAGCTCCTACGAGCAGTACTTC. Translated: CASSPPGLSSYEQYF.